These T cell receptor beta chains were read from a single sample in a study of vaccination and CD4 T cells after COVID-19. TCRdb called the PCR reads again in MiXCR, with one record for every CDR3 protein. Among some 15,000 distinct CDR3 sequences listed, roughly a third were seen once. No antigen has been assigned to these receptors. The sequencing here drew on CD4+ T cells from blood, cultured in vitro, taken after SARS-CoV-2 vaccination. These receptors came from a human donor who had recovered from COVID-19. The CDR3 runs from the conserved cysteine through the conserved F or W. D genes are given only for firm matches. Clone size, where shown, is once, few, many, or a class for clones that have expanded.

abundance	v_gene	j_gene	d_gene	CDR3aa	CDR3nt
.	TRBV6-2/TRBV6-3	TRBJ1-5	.	CASSYVSRQANQPQHF	TGTGCCAGCAGTTATGTTTCCCGACAGGCCAATCAGCCCCAGCATTTT
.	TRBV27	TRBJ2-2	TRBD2	CASSRSGRRNTGELFF	TGTGCCAGCAGTCGTAGCGGGAGAAGGAACACCGGGGAGCTGTTTTTT
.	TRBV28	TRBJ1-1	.	CASRLGTLNTEAFF	TGTGCCAGCCGACTGGGGACTCTGAACACTGAAGCTTTCTTT
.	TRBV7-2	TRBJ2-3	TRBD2	CASTSRRPSGPNTDTQYF	TGTGCCAGCACCTCAAGGCGACCTAGCGGTCCAAACACAGATACGCAGTATTTT
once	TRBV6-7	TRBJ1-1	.	CASSYSGARNTEAFF	TGTGCCAGCAGTTACTCGGGGGCTAGGAACACTGAAGCTTTCTTT
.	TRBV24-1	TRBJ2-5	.	CATSDRLGRQETQYF	TGTGCCACCAGTGACCGACTCGGACGGCAAGAGACCCAGTACTTC
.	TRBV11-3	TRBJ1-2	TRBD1	CASSLAIDRAGYTF	TGTGCCAGCAGCTTAGCTATAGACAGGGCTGGCTACACCTTC
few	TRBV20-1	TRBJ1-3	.	CSARDVGGSGNTIYF	TGCAGTGCTAGAGATGTGGGGGGGTCTGGAAACACCATATATTTT
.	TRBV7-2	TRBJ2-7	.	CVSSLVVREQYF	TGTGTCAGCAGCTTAGTAGTCCGGGAGCAGTACTTC
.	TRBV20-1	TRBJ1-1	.	CSASSRGQNTEAFF	TGCAGTGCTTCCAGCCGAGGACAGAACACTGAAGCTTTCTTT
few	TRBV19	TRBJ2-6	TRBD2	CASSIPSGRASGANVLTF	TGTGCCAGTAGTATTCCTAGCGGGAGGGCCTCTGGGGCCAACGTCCTGACTTTC
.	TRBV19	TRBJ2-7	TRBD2	CASSMRQTSGSSYEQYF	TGTGCCAGTAGTATGCGACAGACTAGCGGGAGCTCCTACGAGCAGTACTTC
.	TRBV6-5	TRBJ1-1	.	CASSYRAENTEAFF	TGTGCCAGCAGTTACAGGGCAGAGAACACTGAAGCTTTCTTT
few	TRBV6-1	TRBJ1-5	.	CASSEGQGFNQPQHF	TGTGCCAGCAGTGAGGGCCAGGGGTTCAATCAGCCCCAGCATTTT
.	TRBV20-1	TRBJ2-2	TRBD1	CSARDGRQGSNTGELFF	TGCAGTGCTAGAGATGGGCGACAGGGATCGAACACCGGGGAGCTGTTTTTT
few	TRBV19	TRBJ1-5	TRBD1	CASSGRTGGRGNQPQHF	TGTGCCAGTAGTGGGCGGACAGGGGGCCGGGGCAATCAGCCCCAGCATTTT
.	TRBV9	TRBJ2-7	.	CASSAGGYEQYF	TGTGCCAGCAGCGCCGGAGGCTACGAGCAGTACTTC
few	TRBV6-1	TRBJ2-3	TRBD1	CAQQWGQTTDTQYF	TGTGCCCAGCAGTGGGGACAGACCACAGATACGCAGTATTTT
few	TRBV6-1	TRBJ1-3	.	CASSRSPGNTIYF	TGTGCCAGCAGTCGAAGTCCGGGGAACACCATATATTTT
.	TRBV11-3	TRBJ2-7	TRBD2	CASSLAGSYEQYF	TGTGCCAGCAGCCTAGCGGGATCCTACGAGCAGTACTTC
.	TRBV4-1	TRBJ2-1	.	CASSQLGPKGEQFF	TGCGCCAGCAGCCAGCTGGGGCCCAAAGGAGAGCAGTTCTTC
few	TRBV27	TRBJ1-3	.	CASSLSPGAGNTIYF	TGTGCCAGCAGTTTATCCCCAGGGGCTGGAAACACCATATATTTT
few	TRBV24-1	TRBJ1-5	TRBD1	CATSDPSWDRNQPQHF	TGTGCCACCAGTGACCCGTCGTGGGACAGAAATCAGCCCCAGCATTTT
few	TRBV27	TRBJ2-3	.	CASSLRGVTDTQYF	TGTGCCAGCAGTTTACGCGGGGTTACAGATACGCAGTATTTT
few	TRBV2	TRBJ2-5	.	CASKKGRQETQYF	TGTGCCAGCAAGAAGGGTCGCCAAGAGACCCAGTACTTC
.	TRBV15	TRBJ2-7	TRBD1	CATSTGGDRDKQYF	TGTGCCACCAGCACAGGGGGTGATAGAGACAAGCAGTACTTC
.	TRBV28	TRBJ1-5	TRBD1	CASSTNRGRNQPQHF	TGTGCCAGCAGTACTAACAGGGGGCGCAATCAGCCCCAGCATTTT
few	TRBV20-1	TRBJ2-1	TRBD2	CSAERLAGNNEQFF	TGCAGTGCTGAGCGCCTAGCGGGTAACAATGAGCAGTTCTTC
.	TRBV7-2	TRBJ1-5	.	CASSLGPLQPQHF	TGTGCCAGCAGCTTAGGGCCCCTTCAGCCCCAGCATTTT
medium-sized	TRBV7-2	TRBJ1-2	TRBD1	CASRTGTGTGGYTF	TGTGCCAGCAGAACCGGGACAGGCACGGGAGGCTACACCTTC
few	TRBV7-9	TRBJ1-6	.	CASSLYGGSPLHF	TGTGCCAGCAGCTTATATGGGGGTTCACCCCTCCACTTT
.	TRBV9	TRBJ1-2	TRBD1	CASSGDRDGYTF	TGTGCCAGCAGCGGGGACAGGGATGGCTACACCTTC
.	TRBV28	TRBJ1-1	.	CATKFSGAGVAFF	TGTGCCACCAAGTTTTCAGGGGCAGGGGTAGCTTTCTTT
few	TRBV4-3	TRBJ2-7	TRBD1	CASSRGPGQGYEQYF	TGCGCCAGCAGCCGTGGACCGGGACAGGGCTACGAGCAGTACTTC
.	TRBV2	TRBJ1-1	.	CASSRLRDTEAFF	TGTGCCAGCAGTAGACTGAGGGACACTGAAGCTTTCTTT
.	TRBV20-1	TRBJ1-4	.	CSARGQAAGEKLFF	TGCAGTGCTAGAGGGCAGGCTGCGGGGGAAAAACTGTTTTTT
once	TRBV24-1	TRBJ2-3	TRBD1	CATSDSRTGWADTQYF	TGTGCCACCAGTGATTCTCGGACAGGGTGGGCAGATACGCAGTATTTT
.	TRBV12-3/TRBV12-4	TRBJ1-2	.	CASSLALRGLGYTF	TGTGCCAGCAGTTTAGCGTTAAGGGGGTTAGGCTACACCTTC
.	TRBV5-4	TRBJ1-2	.	CASSLNQPPDGRSF	TGTGCCAGCAGCCTCAATCAACCCCCTGACGGGCGGTCTTTC
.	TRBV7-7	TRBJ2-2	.	CASSFLPGPTGELFF	TGTGCTAGCAGCTTTCTGCCGGGGCCAACCGGGGAGCTGTTTTTT
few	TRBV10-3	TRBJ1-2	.	CAISESLIRTEGYTF	TGTGCCATCAGTGAGTCGCTGATCCGGACAGAAGGCTACACCTTC
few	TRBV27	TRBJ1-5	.	CASSRTNSNQPQHF	TGTGCCAGCAGTAGGACCAATAGCAATCAGCCCCAGCATTTT
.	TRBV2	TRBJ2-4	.	CASNTPRDLNIQYF	TGTGCCAGCAATACTCCCCGGGACCTCAACATTCAGTACTTC
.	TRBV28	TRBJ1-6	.	CASMPQGFSNSPLHF	TGTGCCAGCATGCCCCAGGGGTTTAGCAATTCACCCCTCCACTTT
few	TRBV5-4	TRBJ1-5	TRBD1	CASSTTGGNQPQHF	TGTGCCAGCAGCACCACAGGGGGCAATCAGCCCCAGCATTTT
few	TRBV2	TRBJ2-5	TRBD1	CASRKDRSETQYF	TGTGCCAGCAGGAAGGACAGGTCGGAGACCCAGTACTTC
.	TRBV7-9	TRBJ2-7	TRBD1	CASSSDRGRLYEQYF	TGTGCCAGCAGCTCAGACAGGGGGCGGCTTTACGAGCAGTACTTC
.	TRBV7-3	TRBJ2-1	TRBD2	CASSLGLAGGPSSYNEQFF	TGTGCCAGCAGCCTGGGACTAGCGGGAGGGCCTAGCTCCTACAATGAGCAGTTCTTC
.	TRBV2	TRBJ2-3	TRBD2	CASRILAGGTDTQYF	TGTGCCAGCAGAATACTAGCGGGAGGAACAGATACGCAGTATTTT
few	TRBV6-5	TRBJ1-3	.	CASSYTGENGNTIYF	TGTGCCAGCAGTTACACAGGCGAGAATGGAAACACCATATATTTT
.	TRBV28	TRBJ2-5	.	CASSLLAPSQETQYF	TGTGCCAGCAGTTTGTTGGCTCCCTCACAAGAGACCCAGTACTTC
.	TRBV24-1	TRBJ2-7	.	CATSGPGYEQYF	TGTGCCACCAGTGGGCCGGGGTACGAGCAGTACTTC
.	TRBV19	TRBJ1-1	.	CASSPREAMNTEAFF	TGTGCCAGTAGTCCCCGGGAGGCGATGAACACTGAAGCTTTCTTT
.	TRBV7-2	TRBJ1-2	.	CASSFYRAGYTF	TGTGCCAGCAGCTTCTACAGGGCTGGCTACACCTTC
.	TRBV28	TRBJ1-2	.	CASSLLVGGYTF	TGTGCCAGCAGTTTGCTGGTGGGAGGCTACACCTTC